This TCR beta chain was sequenced during a study of PD-1 blockade in classical Hodgkin lymphoma. Notes on the study in general: Reported findings placed baseline TCR diversity lower in newly diagnosed patients (compared with healthy donors). Complete responders' baseline diversity resembled that of newly diagnosed patients.

This CDR3 has 12 amino acids. The ends were cut back, 5 bases at V and 4 bases at J, with 8 bases in the middle. Germline values: CDR1 SGHTA, CDR2 FQGNSA. Only in-frame clones appear in the TCRdb table, and some are missing; sequencing was by immunoSEQ multiplex PCR. There are about 17,000 clones in the sample; about 71% occur only once, and around 7.6% lies in the top ten. A word on this clone: What it binds is unknown.

The sample's time point: cycle 4 day 1 (C4D1), after 6 weeks of nivolumab. In every patient, relapse followed autologous stem cell transplantation, while exposure to brentuximab vedotin differed. The receptor comes from a human donor with classical Hodgkin lymphoma. V is TRBV7-2 and J is TRBJ1-1, with D uncertain. This material consisted of peripheral blood mononuclear cells (PBMCs), taken before the fourth cycle of nivolumab. This chain's CDR3 is CASSLGPTEAFF. Written as DNA, the CDR3 is TGTGCCAGCAGCCTAGGACCCACTGAAGCTTTCTTT.